This T cell receptor (beta chain) was documented in a study of T cell responses to AZD1222 COVID-19 vaccine. Study-wide findings and caveats: Among those given AZD1222, only five or six were seropositive at baseline.

Germline lookup yields CDR1 LNHDA and CDR2 SQIVND (reference sequence). This CDR3 spans 14 amino acids. Trimming took 2 bases from V and 1 from J, leaving 5 bases between them. Points on this clone: Its antigen is undetermined.

The method was immunoSEQ multiplex PCR; TCRdb's version includes in-frame clones alone and lacks a portion of them. Among fewer than 120,000 clones listed, about 85% were seen once. Sequences were derived from peripheral blood, sampled on day 0 of AZD1222 vaccination. This sequence joins TRBV19 and TRBJ2-2; D ambiguous. The TCR comes from an adult in good health. The CDR3 nucleotides read TGTGCCAGTAGTATACGAGAGAACACCGGGGAGCTGTTTTTT. Protein sequence: CASSIRENTGELFF.